This T cell receptor (beta chain) appears in the sequencing data of a study of blood T cell repertoires in COVID-19 (TCRdb year 2020). With respect to the entire study: Samples from collaborators originated in the United States, Italy and Spain and spanned both the acute and convalescent phases of COVID-19. The prospective study material was composed of cDNA or gDNA derived from T cells, B-cell-depleted T cells, or PBMCs. Deeply sampled blood TCRbeta repertoires from subjects exposed to, actively infected with, or recovered from COVID-19 were included in the dataset. The repertoires were released in a freely available public database intended as a resource for research on the immune response to SARS-CoV-2. The samples were drawn from two sources: the first 160 participants of the ongoing ImmuneRACE study, and 1,254 subjects contributed by 6 global collaborators. A de-identified subject ID, COVID-19 status, age in years and sex were almost always included in the sample metadata. Where available, HLA class I and class II types were obtained from metadata supplied by the sample provider rather than from assay-based typing.

TCRbeta CDR3 regions were amplified from genomic DNA by means of the immunoSEQ Assay, a bias-controlled multiplex PCR. The authors' pipeline ran thus. Nucleated cell counts per sample were estimated from amplification of reference gene primers within the assay. To quantify the absolute abundance of each unique TCRbeta CDR3 rearrangement, sequence reads were collapsed and filtered. For each sample, productive Simpson clonality was calculated as the square root of Simpson's diversity index over productive rearrangements. In its TCRdb copy, this immuneACCESS table keeps in-frame sequences only and misses some clones. Where compared with another copy, unresolved V genes explain less than half of these, and the others have no known cause. That table furnishes V, J and clone size, whereas the DNA furnished D and trimming. Counted in this sample were 200,000 to 300,000 clones; roughly four fifths of them appeared once. The ten largest clones take up around 8.9% of the sample.

The collaborating institutions used their own protocols to collect whole blood in K2EDTA tubes. For TCRbeta analysis, collaborators shipped samples as frozen whole blood, isolated PBMCs, or DNA extracted from either of those sample types. As concerns this clone: Its recognized antigen is unknown. No base qualities exist here, and no much larger clone lies one base off it.

Summary of the overall study and its limitations: The amount of clinical and demographic metadata varied by source and participant and was provided uncurated.

Including cysteine and phenylalanine, the CDR3 has 17 amino acids. CDR3 DNA only is kept here, 51 bases in frame from base 1. The CDR1 and CDR2 encoded by the germline V gene (reference sequence) are LGHDT and YNNKEL. Relative to germline, V is missing 4 bases and J is missing 3 bases, with 10 bases of the junction outside any gene match. Sequenced: peripheral blood. This receptor was obtained from an older man with acute or convalescent COVID-19. This chain joins TRBV3-1 (or the pseudogene TRBV3-2) to TRBJ2-7, with 12 junctional bases fitting TRBD1. Here the CDR3 is given as CASSLNAGTGGLYEQYF. At the DNA level, the sequence is TGTGCCAGCAGCCTTAACGCCGGGACAGGGGGCCTCTACGAGCAGTACTTC.